This paragraph covers one T cell receptor beta chain sequence. Its antigen is unknown. The data were obtained in a study of T cell responses to AZD1222 COVID-19 vaccine. The CDR3 consists of 17 residues. Germline CDR1 LNHDA, CDR2 SQIVND (reference sequence). V lost 7 bases and J lost 3, with 22 bases in between. Study-wide results and limits: Rises in breadth and depth of Spike-specific TCRs came after two AZD1222 doses. Seropositive at baseline were only a handful of AZD1222 recipients. In all cases, repertoires were sampled only after the peak T cell response.

TCRdb's copy holds only in-frame clones and misses some; the assay was immunoSEQ multiplex PCR. The repertoire holds 150,000 to 200,000 clones, with approximately 90% as singletons. The sample consisted of peripheral blood, taken 28 days after the second AZD1222 dose. The chain uses TRBV19 and TRBJ1-3; D remains ambiguous. The source of this sequence is an adult who received the AZD1222 COVID-19 vaccine. The CDR3 region has the DNA TGTGCCAGTATGGGTGGCGGAGCGCCGCGTTATGGAAACACCATATATTTT. Protein sequence: CASMGGGAPRYGNTIYF.